This TCR beta chain was sequenced for a study of technical replicates of blood from several donors. The germline CDR1 and CDR2 sequences are KGHSH and LQKENI. This CDR3 contains 15 residues. V lost 2 bases to trimming and J lost 1 base; unmatched junction nucleotides: 2. Libraries were prepared by immunoSEQ multiplex PCR; TCRdb keeps only in-frame clonotypes and omits some of them. The sample has around 61,000 clones; roughly 97% are singletons. Sequencing was carried out using T cells isolated from PBMCs. The receptor comes from a human donor in good health. The chain uses TRBV18 and TRBJ1-5, with TRBD1 identical over 7 bases. The CDR3 DNA reads TGTGCCAGCTCACCAGCGGACAGGAGCAATCAGCCCCAGCATTTT. Translation gives CASSPADRSNQPQHF.